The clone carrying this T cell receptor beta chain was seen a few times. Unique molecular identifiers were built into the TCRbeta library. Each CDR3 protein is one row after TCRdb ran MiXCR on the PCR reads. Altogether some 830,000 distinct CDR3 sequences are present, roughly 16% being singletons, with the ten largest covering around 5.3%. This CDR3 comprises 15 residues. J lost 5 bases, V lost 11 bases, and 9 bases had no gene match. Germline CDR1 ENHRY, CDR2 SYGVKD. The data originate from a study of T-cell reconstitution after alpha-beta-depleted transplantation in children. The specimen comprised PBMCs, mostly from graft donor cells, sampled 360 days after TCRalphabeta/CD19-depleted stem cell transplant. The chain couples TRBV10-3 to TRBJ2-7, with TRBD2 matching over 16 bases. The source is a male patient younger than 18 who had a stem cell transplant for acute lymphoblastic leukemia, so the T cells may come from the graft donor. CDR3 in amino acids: CAPSTGTSGRDEQYF. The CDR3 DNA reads TGTGCCCCGAGCACCGGGACTAGCGGGAGGGACGAGCAGTACTTC.